What follows is one T cell receptor (beta chain) and its context. The record originates from a study of technical replicates of blood from a few donors. V shed 4 bases and J 5 bases; nucleotides not matched to a gene: 7. Germline V CDR1 and CDR2: SGHKS, YYEKEE (reference sequence). This CDR3 is 14 amino acids long. Repertoires were generated with immunoSEQ multiplex PCR, while TCRdb's copy carries only in-frame clones and drops some. This table holds some 71,000 clones, about 97% found once. The rearrangement uses TRBV5-5 and TRBJ2-5; TRBD2 matches 8 bases. The sample comprised T cells isolated from PBMCs. This clonotype was sampled from a human donor in good health. The CDR3 loop reads CASSPTSVGETQYF. CDR3 nucleotides: TGTGCCAGCAGCCCGACTAGCGTAGGGGAGACCCAGTACTTC.